One sample yielded the 17 T cell receptor beta chains listed below, sequenced in a study of cytomegalovirus exposure and HLA in healthy donors. PCR amplification relied on 60 Vbeta primers (plus 13 Jbeta primers). Assay used: immunoSEQ multiplex PCR; TCRdb lists only in-frame clones, some missing. The repertoire holds under 200,000 clones, over 60% seen once, with approximately 5.1% in the top ten. Sequenced: PBMCs. The receptors were gathered from a middle-aged man in good health and CMV-seronegative.

This clone was observed a single time. V usage is TRBV18 and J usage is TRBJ1-2; D may be TRBD1 (5 bases). This CDR3 spans 14 amino acids. V was shortened by 2 bases and J by 3 bases, with 10 bases between the two germline ends. Per germline, CDR1 KGHSH and CDR2 LQKENI. The CDR3 coding sequence is TGTGCCAGCTCACCAGCCAGGGATTACTATGGCTACACCTTC. It encodes CASSPARDYYGYTF.

A few counts support this clone. The chain recombines TRBV5-4 with TRBJ1-5; D uncertain. Germline V gene data show CDR1 as SGHNT and CDR2 as YYREEE (reference sequence). Trimming took 4 bases from V and 4 from J, leaving 12 bases between them. The CDR3 runs to 14 residues. The DNA of the CDR3 is TGTGCCAGCAGCCGTTCCCCGGGGAATCAGCCCCAGCATTTT. Translation gives CASSRSPGNQPQHF. Full variable domain (missing parts from reference TRBV5-4 and TRBJ1-5): ETGVTQSPTHLIKTRGQQVTLRCSSQSGHNTVSWYQQALGQGPQFIFQYYREEENGRGNFPPRFSGLQFPNYSSELNVNALELDDSALYLCASSRSPGNQPQHFGDGTRLSIL.

This chain uses TRBV27 with TRBJ2-1; 13 bases are shared with TRBD2. Trimming took 8 bases from V and 6 from J; bases not matched to a gene: 10. Germline CDR1 and CDR2: MNHEY and SMNVEV (reference sequence). CDR3 length: 16 residues. The CDR3 nucleotides read TGTGCCAGCCAGGGACTAGCGGGGCTAAAAGTCAATGAGCAGTTCTTC. This gives the protein CASQGLAGLKVNEQFF.

The V call is TRBV5-1, the J call TRBJ1-1; D unclear. Trimming removed 2 bases at V and 0 bases at J, with 11 bases between. The length of the CDR3 is 15 residues. Germline values: CDR1 SGHRS, CDR2 YFSETQ. The CDR3 sequence: CASSLWGDMNTEAFF. CDR3 sequence (DNA): TGCGCCAGCAGCTTATGGGGAGACATGAACACTGAAGCTTTCTTT.

V usage is TRBV5-6 and J usage is TRBJ2-1, with a weak D call TRBD1 (6 bases). The CDR3 runs 15 residues. V lost 0 bases and J 6 bases, leaving 13 bases between the germline ends. Germline loops: CDR1 SGHDT, CDR2 YYEEEE. CDR3 in amino acids: CASSLGLGAVNEQFF. The CDR3 nucleotides read TGTGCCAGCAGCTTGGGACTGGGGGCGGTCAATGAGCAGTTCTTC.

The chain employs TRBV28 and TRBJ2-7; the D gene is possibly TRBD2 (5 bases). The length of the CDR3 is 11 residues. V was trimmed by 11 bases and J by 5 bases, leaving 13 bases between them. Per germline, CDR1 MDHEN and CDR2 SYDVKM. As DNA, the CDR3 is TGTGCCTCGGGAATTCGGAACGAGCAGTACTTC. Translation gives CASGIRNEQYF.

The sample holds one count of this clone. Mismatch with germline at one junction end may stem from a read error. CDR3 loop: CASSKWDSSSEQYF. CDR3 in DNA: TGTGCCAGCTCGAAGTGGGACTCCTCCTCCGAGCAGTACTTC. The chain carries TRBV18 and TRBJ2-7, with D tentatively TRBD2 (6 bases). CDR1 and CDR2 from the germline V gene are KGHSH and LQKENI. The CDR3 extends over 14 amino acids.

The chain uses TRBV7-9 and TRBJ1-1, with no clear D. Germline values: CDR1 SEHNR, CDR2 FQNEAQ (reference sequence). The length of the CDR3 is 16 residues. V lost 4 bases to trimming and J lost 3 bases, with 18 bases between them. CDR3 sequence (DNA): TGTGCCAGCAGCTCTTACTCCAGGAACGGGGACACTGAAGCTTTCTTT. Translation gives CASSSYSRNGDTEAFF.

The genes are TRBV7-2 and TRBJ1-3; 10 bases are shared with TRBD1. V shed 1 base and J 4 bases; nucleotides not matched to a gene: 10. Germline V gives CDR1 SGHTA, CDR2 FQGNSA. This CDR3 is 18 amino acids long. CDR3 sequence: CASSLVVARTGGGNTIYF. Here the CDR3 DNA reads TGTGCCAGCAGCTTAGTAGTAGCTAGGACAGGGGGAGGAAACACCATATATTTT.

The chain carries TRBV28 and TRBJ1-2; a possible D gene is TRBD1 (5 bases). The germline V gene has CDR1 MDHEN and CDR2 SYDVKM. V lost 6 bases and J 2 bases, leaving 13 bases between the germline ends. The CDR3 is 14 amino acids. CDR3 amino acids: CASSLLGGNYGYTF. CDR3 in DNA: TGTGCCAGCAGCCTACTGGGGGGGAACTATGGCTACACCTTC.

To note about this clone: Its ends do not fully match the called genes, so a read error is possible. V is TRBV7-9 and J is TRBJ1-5; D ambiguous. CDR3 length: 12 amino acids. Germline lookup yields CDR1 SEHNR and CDR2 FQNEAQ (reference sequence). The CDR3 DNA reads as TGTTCCAGCAGCCCTATCAATCAGCCCCAGCATTTT. It yields the protein CSSSPINQPQHF.

The chain has TRBV4-3 and TRBJ2-1, with 12 bases aligning to TRBD2. The germline V gene encodes CDR1 LGHNA and CDR2 YSLEER. The CDR3 covers 17 residues. Trimming took 4 bases from V and 8 from J; bases not matched to a gene: 12. The CDR3 bases are TGCGCCAGCAGCCCCCAGGCTAGCGGGAGGGGTAGGGATGAGCAGTTCTTC. Amino acid sequence: CASSPQASGRGRDEQFF.

Concerning this clone itself: Other DNA sequences in this sample translate to the same CDR3. This chain joins TRBV20-1 and TRBJ2-7, with no clear D. Trimming stripped 0 bases from V and 3 bases from J, with 3 bases between. Germline CDR1 is DFQATT and CDR2 is SNEGSKA (reference sequence). The CDR3 is 11 amino acids. This chain's CDR3 is CSARDSYEQYF. The CDR3 coding sequence is TGCAGTGCTAGAGACAGCTACGAGCAGTACTTC.

The rearrangement joins TRBV5-6 to TRBJ1-2, with D uncertain. The V and J ends lost 4 bases and 2 bases respectively, with 9 bases between them. Germline CDR1 reads SGHDT; CDR2 reads YYEEEE. The CDR3 is 13 amino acids. CDR3 residues: CASSGRENYGYTF. The CDR3 DNA sequence: TGTGCCAGCAGCGGACGGGAAAACTATGGCTACACCTTC.

The chain combines TRBV7-2 with TRBJ1-4, with 7 positions matching TRBD1. Germline CDR1 reads SGHTA; CDR2 reads FQGNSA. The ends lost 7 bases at V and 4 bases at J; junction bases unmatched: 6. This CDR3 is built from 14 residues. DNA for the CDR3: TGTGCCAGCACCAGGGGGGACAGTAATGAAAAACTGTTTTTT. Translated: CASTRGDSNEKLFF.

J is TRBJ2-5 and V is TRBV7-9; a weak D match, TRBD2 (6 bases). This CDR3 is 15 amino acids long. Germline lookup yields CDR1 SEHNR and CDR2 FQNEAQ (reference sequence). Trimming shortened V by 2 bases and J by 1 base, and 11 bases separated the two germline ends. In DNA form, the CDR3 reads TGTGCCAGCAGCTTATCCCGGGGGATCCAAGAGACCCAGTACTTC. Translation gives CASSLSRGIQETQYF.

This clone occurred a few times. This chain links TRBV11-2 with TRBJ1-1, with 7 positions matching TRBD1. V shed 0 bases, J shed 1 base, and the junction held 2 bases outside the gene matches. Germline lookup yields CDR1 SGHAT and CDR2 FQNNGV. The CDR3 length is 15 residues. CDR3 sequence reads: CASSLEAGGNTEAFF. As DNA, the CDR3 is TGTGCCAGCAGCTTAGAGGCAGGGGGGAACACTGAAGCTTTCTTT. Combining the CDR3 with reference TRBV11-2 and TRBJ1-1 gives the whole variable domain EAGVAQSPRYKIIEKRQSVAFWCNPISGHATLYWYQQILGQGPKLLIQFQNNGVVDDSQLPKDRFSAERLKGVDSTLKIQPAKLEDSAVYLCASSLEAGGNTEAFFGQGTRLTVV.